A selection of T cell receptor beta chains follows, all from one sample in a study of T-cell memory formation after mild COVID-19. Each CDR3 protein gets one entry after TCRdb re-called the 5' RACE reads with MiXCR. The sample yields around 320,000 distinct CDR3 sequences, approximately 15% seen once. Material: PBMCs or a T cell subset sorted from them (not recorded which). These receptors all stem from a man between 18 and 29 years old who had mild COVID-19 (a few samples of this study predate the infection). Cell type and time point are not known. Each CDR3 is given with its conserved first and last residue. The order of the fields is clone size, V gene, J gene, D gene, CDR3 DNA, CDR3 protein. The D gene is left open where the match is weak. Size is stated for part of the rows, as once, few or many counts, or as a class when the clone is expanded.

NA,TRBV12-3/TRBV12-4,TRBJ2-1,NA,TGTGCCACGGGGCCCTTCGGGTACAATGAGCAGTTCTTC,CATGPFGYNEQFF
few,TRBV7-3,TRBJ2-1,NA,TGTGCCAGCAGCTCATCGGCCCTAGCGTTGTCCTCCTACAATGAGCAGTTCTTC,CASSSSALALSSYNEQFF
many,TRBV2,TRBJ1-1,NA,TGTGCCAGCAGGGAGAACACTGAAGCTTTCTTT,CASRENTEAFF
NA,TRBV6-6,TRBJ1-6,NA,TGTGCCAGCAGTTATGGGTTCTATAATTCACCCCTCCACTTT,CASSYGFYNSPLHF
NA,TRBV7-6,TRBJ2-1,TRBD1,TGTGCCAGCAGCTTAGAGACAGGGGACTACAATGAGCAGTTCTTC,CASSLETGDYNEQFF
few,TRBV7-9,TRBJ1-1,NA,TGTGCCAGCAGCCCACGGGGGGGTAACCTCAAAGGGACTGAAGCTTTCTTT,CASSPRGGNLKGTEAFF
few,TRBV20-1,TRBJ1-2,NA,TGCAGTGCTCTCCCGCAGGGTCTGGAGGGCTACACCTTC,CSALPQGLEGYTF
NA,TRBV29-1,TRBJ2-7,NA,TGCAGCGTTGCTTGGCCAGGGGCTAACTACGAGCAGTACTTC,CSVAWPGANYEQYF
NA,TRBV4-1,TRBJ2-2,TRBD2,TGCGCCAGCAGCCAGGGACTAGCGGGGTTGTTCACCGGGGAGCTGTTTTTT,CASSQGLAGLFTGELFF
NA,TRBV7-2,TRBJ2-6,TRBD1,TGTGCCAGCAGCTGGAAGGACAGGCAGGACCTGACTTTC,CASSWKDRQDLTF
few,TRBV29-1,TRBJ1-1,NA,TGCAGCGTTGGCCGGCTCAAGGGAGCTTTCTTT,CSVGRLKGAFF
NA,TRBV25-1,TRBJ2-2,TRBD2,TGTGCCAGCAGCGAACCCCCGGGGAGGGCCGGGGAGCTGTTTTTT,CASSEPPGRAGELFF
few,TRBV5-1,TRBJ2-5,NA,NA,CASSLGQKLSWETQYF
NA,TRBV12-3/TRBV12-4,TRBJ1-1,NA,TGTGCCAGCCACAGGGAGGTGGCCACTGAAGCTTTCTTT,CASHREVATEAFF
many,TRBV24-1,TRBJ2-5,TRBD1,TGTGCCACCAGACAGGGGAGTGTCGGGACCCAGTACTTC,CATRQGSVGTQYF
NA,TRBV4-1,TRBJ1-5,NA,TGCGCCAGCAGAGCCGTCGGGGTTCGAAGCAATCAGCCCCAGCATTTT,CASRAVGVRSNQPQHF
NA,TRBV13,TRBJ1-2,TRBD1,TGTGCCAGCAGCAAGGGACAGCCCAACTATGGCTACACCTTC,CASSKGQPNYGYTF
few,TRBV28,TRBJ1-5,NA,TGTGCCAGCAGCTCCAGCTGGAGGGTCAATCAGCCCCAGCATTTT,CASSSSWRVNQPQHF
few,TRBV4-1,TRBJ1-5,NA,TGCGCCAGCAGCCAAGACCGGTGGAATCAGCCCCAGCATTTT,CASSQDRWNQPQHF
few,TRBV7-2,TRBJ2-5,NA,TGTGCCAGCAGCGCCGGACCGTCGGAGTCCCAGTACTTC,CASSAGPSESQYF
few,TRBV4-1,TRBJ2-1,TRBD1,TGCGCCAGCAGCCAAGATCCAGGGGGCAGGAGGAATGAGCAGTTCTTC,CASSQDPGGRRNEQFF
NA,TRBV7-2,TRBJ1-2,TRBD1,TGTGCCAGCAGCGCGCCGACAGGGGTCGGCTACACCTTC,CASSAPTGVGYTF
NA,TRBV5-5,TRBJ1-2,NA,TGTGCCAGCAGCTGGCAAAGGGACTATGGCTACACCTTC,CASSWQRDYGYTF
NA,TRBV4-1,TRBJ1-6,TRBD1,TGCGCCAGCAGCCCAAAGACAGGGATCAATAATTCACCCCTCCACTTT,CASSPKTGINNSPLHF
few,TRBV2,TRBJ2-3,NA,TGTGCCAGCAGTGTATCGGGGTACACAGATACGCAGTATTTT,CASSVSGYTDTQYF
NA,TRBV7-9,TRBJ2-5,NA,TGTGCCAGCAGCTTAAGAGGAGACGGGAACCAAGAGACCCAGTACTTC,CASSLRGDGNQETQYF
NA,TRBV20-1,TRBJ2-3,NA,TGCAGTGCTCAGGTGGGGCATACGCAGTATTTT,CSAQVGHTQYF
NA,TRBV28,TRBJ1-1,NA,TGTGCCAGCAGTTTACTATCGGACAGCATGAACACTGAAGCTTTCTTT,CASSLLSDSMNTEAFF
few,TRBV6-6,TRBJ1-5,NA,TGTGCCAGCAGTTACTCGAAGGTTAGGGGGCAGCCCCAGCATTTT,CASSYSKVRGQPQHF
few,TRBV25-1,TRBJ1-4,NA,TGTGCCAGCAGTGAAGCCGGGACGGATGAAAAACTGTTTTTT,CASSEAGTDEKLFF
NA,TRBV28,TRBJ1-2,TRBD1,TGTGCCAGCAGTTTTGGCAGGGGGTCCTATGGCTACACCTTC,CASSFGRGSYGYTF
few,TRBV7-2,TRBJ2-2,NA,TGTGCCAGCAGCTTAGCTGCGGGGGCACACACCGGGGAGCTGTTTTTT,CASSLAAGAHTGELFF
NA,TRBV5-1,TRBJ2-2,NA,TGCGCCAGCAGCTCGAGACACACTGATAACACCGGGGAGCTGTTTTTT,CASSSRHTDNTGELFF
few,TRBV6-6,TRBJ2-3,NA,TGTGCCAGCAGGCCACAGATAAACACAGATACGCAGTATTTT,CASRPQINTDTQYF
NA,TRBV7-6,TRBJ2-5,NA,TGTGCCAGCAGCTTAGGTGGTGTCCCCCGGGGGACCCAGTACTTC,CASSLGGVPRGTQYF
few,TRBV20-1,TRBJ2-3,NA,TGCAGTGCCGTGGACGGAGCCACAGATACGCAGTATTTT,CSAVDGATDTQYF
few,TRBV4-1,TRBJ1-2,TRBD1,TGCGCCAGCAGCCTAAGGGAGGACAGGGGGGGCGGCTACACCTTC,CASSLREDRGGGYTF
NA,TRBV18,TRBJ1-2,NA,TGTGCCAGCTCACCACCGGCAGGGGACTATGGCTACACCTTC,CASSPPAGDYGYTF
few,TRBV24-1,TRBJ1-4,NA,TGTGCCACCAGTGATCCAGGGGATGATGAAAAACTGTTTTTT,CATSDPGDDEKLFF
NA,TRBV9,TRBJ2-3,TRBD1,TGTGCCAGCAGCGTAGTGGCAGGGGGTAGCACAGATACGCAGTATTTT,CASSVVAGGSTDTQYF
few,TRBV12-3/TRBV12-4,TRBJ2-2,TRBD2,TGTGCCAGCAGTTCCCCCGGACTAGTGAGAGCCGGGGAGCTGTTTTTT,CASSSPGLVRAGELFF
few,TRBV5-1,TRBJ2-7,NA,TGCGCCAGCAAACGGGGAGGATACGAGCAGTACTTC,CASKRGGYEQYF
few,TRBV5-1,TRBJ2-3,NA,TGCGCCAGCAGCTCAATAGCGGAGAGCACAGATACGCAGTATTTT,CASSSIAESTDTQYF
few,TRBV18,TRBJ2-5,NA,TGTGCCAGCTCACCCTATCGAGTGACCAGCCAAGAGACCCAGTACTTC,CASSPYRVTSQETQYF
few,TRBV6-2/TRBV6-3,TRBJ1-5,TRBD1,TGTGCCAGCAGAGGGACAGGGAATAGCCAGCCCCAGCATTTT,CASRGTGNSQPQHF
few,TRBV9,TRBJ2-3,NA,TGTGCCAGCAGCGCTCCGGGGCTGGGGGATACGCAGTATTTT,CASSAPGLGDTQYF
NA,TRBV7-2,TRBJ2-5,TRBD1,TGTGCCAGCAGCTACCAGGGGGCGGGTGAGACCCAGTACTTC,CASSYQGAGETQYF
NA,TRBV20-1,TRBJ2-1,TRBD2,TGCAGTGCTAGAGCGGCACTAGCGTTACATGAGCAGTTCTTC,CSARAALALHEQFF
few,TRBV6-2/TRBV6-3,TRBJ1-2,NA,TGTGCCAGCAGCCCCGATTCGAGGAGCTACACCTTC,CASSPDSRSYTF
few,TRBV4-1,TRBJ1-5,NA,TGCGCCAGCAGCGTACAGGGTGGTGGTGTTCAGCCCCAGCATTTT,CASSVQGGGVQPQHF
few,TRBV7-9,TRBJ2-7,NA,TGTGCCAGCAGCTTAGGCCCAGGGCGTTACGAGCAGTACTTC,CASSLGPGRYEQYF
NA,TRBV4-1,TRBJ2-3,TRBD2,TGCGCCAGCAGCTCCCAGCGGGGGCCCACAGATACGCAGTATTTT,CASSSQRGPTDTQYF
few,TRBV7-3,TRBJ2-2,TRBD1,TGTGCCAGCAGCTTAACAAGGGACAGGGGTAATACCGGGGAGCTGTTTTTT,CASSLTRDRGNTGELFF
few,TRBV5-1,TRBJ2-3,TRBD1,TGCGCCAGCAGCTTGGCCACCGGGACAGGGGGCACAGATACGCAGTATTTT,CASSLATGTGGTDTQYF
NA,TRBV24-1,TRBJ1-1,NA,TGTGCCACCAGTGACGCCTCGGGGACTGAAGCTTTCTTT,CATSDASGTEAFF
NA,TRBV7-9,TRBJ2-1,NA,TGTGCCAGCACCTCCGTTACAAAGGAGCAGTTCTTC,CASTSVTKEQFF
NA,TRBV5-1,TRBJ2-5,NA,TGCGCCAGCAGCGGAATGAACCTACGGGGGGAGACCCAGTACTTC,CASSGMNLRGETQYF